This T cell receptor beta chain was identified in a study of PD-1 blockade in classical Hodgkin lymphoma. General study results and limits: Repertoire differences lack defined causes, possibly disease activity or prior therapy. Newly diagnosed patients were said to have less baseline TCR diversity than healthy donors did.

Time point denoted: newly diagnosed, previously untreated cHL patient sample. Magnetic depletion of unwanted cells isolated CD4+ T cells from thawed PBMCs. PBMCs from patients with newly diagnosed, untreated classical Hodgkin lymphoma served as a comparison group for the relapsed/refractory trial patients. Concerning this clone: As yet, its antigen is unknown.

Germline V gene data show CDR1 as SNHLY and CDR2 as FYNNEI. Trimming shortened V by 6 bases and J by 7 bases, and 19 bases separated the two germline ends. This CDR3 is 15 amino acids long. Clones were read by immunoSEQ multiplex PCR, and TCRdb kept only the in-frame ones, dropping some. The sample contains 30,000 to 40,000 clones, approximately 90% of which appear only once. Material for sequencing was CD4+ T cells from blood. This chain joins TRBV2 and TRBJ1-5; D ambiguous. The clonotype comes from a human donor with classical Hodgkin lymphoma. This chain's CDR3 is CASRDGPNVGQPQHF. Written as DNA, the CDR3 is TGTGCCAGCAGGGACGGGCCTAACGTCGGGCAGCCCCAGCATTTT.